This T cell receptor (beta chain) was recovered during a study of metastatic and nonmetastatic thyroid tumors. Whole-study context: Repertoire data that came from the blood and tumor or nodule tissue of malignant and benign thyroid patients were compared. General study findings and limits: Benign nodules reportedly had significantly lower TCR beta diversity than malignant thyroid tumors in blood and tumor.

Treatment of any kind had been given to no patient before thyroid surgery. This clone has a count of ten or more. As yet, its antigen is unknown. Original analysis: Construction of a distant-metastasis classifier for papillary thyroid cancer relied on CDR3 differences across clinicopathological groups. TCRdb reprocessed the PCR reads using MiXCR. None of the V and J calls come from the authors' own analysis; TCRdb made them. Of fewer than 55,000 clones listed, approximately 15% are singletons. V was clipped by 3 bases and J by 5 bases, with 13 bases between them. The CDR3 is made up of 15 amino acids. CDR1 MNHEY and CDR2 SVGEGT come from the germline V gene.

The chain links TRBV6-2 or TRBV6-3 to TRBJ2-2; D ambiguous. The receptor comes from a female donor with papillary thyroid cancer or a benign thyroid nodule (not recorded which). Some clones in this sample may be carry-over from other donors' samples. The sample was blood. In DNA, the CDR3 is TGTGCCAGCAGTTATTCCCAGGTCGAGACCGGGGAGCTGTTTTTT. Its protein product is CASSYSQVETGELFF.